Below are 29 T cell receptor beta chains sequenced from a single sample in a study of shared clonotypes between healthy human individuals. CD45RO-negative, CCR7-positively selected cells formed the naive CD8 fraction, excluding terminally differentiated effector memory CD45RA+ cells. The protocol was immunoSEQ multiplex PCR, while the TCRdb copy is restricted to in-frame clones and leaves out a portion. The repertoire holds about 590,000 clones, about 95% seen once, with 0.11% in the top ten. What was sequenced was naive CD8+ T cells sorted from blood. The receptors stem from a woman in her thirties in good health.

The rearrangement links TRBV13 to TRBJ2-3, with 9 bases identical to TRBD2. Germline values: CDR1 PRHDT, CDR2 FYEKMQ (reference sequence). J lost 4 bases, V lost 5 bases, and 19 bases had no gene match. The CDR3 totals 19 residues. The CDR3 sequence: CASSPAMSGGPMRADTQYF. As DNA, the CDR3 is TGTGCCAGCAGCCCAGCCATGAGCGGGGGGCCGATGAGGGCAGATACGCAGTATTTT.

This clone was seen a single time. V is TRBV28 and J is TRBJ1-1; D call uncertain. Per the germline V gene, CDR1 is MDHEN and CDR2 is SYDVKM. The CDR3 is 15 amino acids. Trimming cost V 2 bases and J 1 base, with 11 bases left between them. Here the CDR3 reads CASSLRWPKNTEAFF. Here the CDR3 DNA reads TGTGCCAGCAGTTTACGGTGGCCCAAGAACACTGAAGCTTTCTTT.

The gene calls are TRBV27 and TRBJ1-1; perhaps TRBD1 as D (6 bases). Deletions cut 2 bases from V and 8 bases from J, with 18 bases between. The CDR3 is 15 residues long. Germline assignment: CDR1 MNHEY and CDR2 SMNVEV (reference sequence). This CDR3 is CASSLRPQGETEAFF. In nucleotides, the CDR3 is TGTGCCAGCAGTTTACGCCCACAGGGAGAAACCGAAGCTTTCTTT.

The chain uses TRBV10-2 and TRBJ1-2; perhaps TRBD1 as D (5 bases). V shed 4 bases and J shed 2 bases, with 8 bases lying between them. The CDR3 runs 13 residues. Germline V gene data show CDR1 as WSHSY and CDR2 as SAAADI. CDR3 protein: CASSVSGNYGYTF. DNA for the CDR3: TGCGCCAGCAGTGTCTCAGGGAACTATGGCTACACCTTC.

The V and J genes are TRBV2 and TRBJ1-1; tentative D call: TRBD1 (6 bases). V was shortened by 1 base and J by 4 bases, with 10 bases between the two germline ends. CDR1 and CDR2 from the germline V gene are SNHLY and FYNNEI. The CDR3 is 14 residues long. CDR3 nucleotide sequence: TGTGCCAGCAGTGAAGGCGGGGGCTTCACTGAAGCTTTCTTT. This gives the protein CASSEGGGFTEAFF. The full variable domain, rest sourced from reference TRBV2 and TRBJ1-1, is EPEVTQTPSHQVTQMGQEVILRCVPISNHLYFYWYRQILGQKVEFLVSFYNNEISEKSEIFDDQFSVERPDGSNFTLKIRSTKLEDSAMYFCASSEGGGFTEAFFGQGTRLTVV.

Of note for this clone: The sample carries other DNA sequences with the same CDR3. The chain uses TRBV9 and TRBJ2-7; 12 nucleotides align to TRBD2. The germline V gene has CDR1 SGDLS and CDR2 YYNGEE. The junction had 5 bases not matched to a gene; V was cut back by 4 bases and J by 6 bases. The CDR3 is 14 residues long. The CDR3 sequence: CASSPPGLAGEQYF. CDR3 bases: TGTGCCAGCAGCCCCCCGGGACTAGCGGGCGAGCAGTACTTC.

Only one count was recorded for this clone. The rearrangement uses TRBV19 and TRBJ1-1; D remains ambiguous. With 3 bases removed from V and 2 bases from J, the gap between germline ends came to 10 bases. The germline V gene encodes CDR1 LNHDA and CDR2 SQIVND (reference sequence). CDR3 length: 14 amino acids. The CDR3 is CASSIYQFNTEAFF. The CDR3 region has the DNA TGTGCCAGTAGTATTTACCAGTTTAACACTGAAGCTTTCTTT.

The V gene is TRBV27, the J gene TRBJ2-1; 8 nucleotides agree with TRBD2. The V gene end was trimmed by 6 bases and the J gene end by 6 bases; junction bases not matched to a gene: 13. The V gene's germline CDR1 is MNHEY and CDR2 SMNVEV (reference sequence). The CDR3 consists of 16 residues. CDR3 sequence reads: CASSRRGTRIINEQFF. The CDR3 nucleotides are TGTGCCAGCAGCAGACGAGGGACTAGGATTATCAATGAGCAGTTCTTC.

The chain couples TRBV28 to TRBJ2-4; a weak D match, TRBD2 (7 bases). The CDR3 contains 14 residues. With 2 bases removed from V and 3 bases from J, the gap between germline ends came to 8 bases. The germline gives CDR1 MDHEN, CDR2 SYDVKM. The DNA for the CDR3 is TGTGCCAGCAGTTTAAGGGGGGGCAAAAACATTCAGTACTTC. Its translation is CASSLRGGKNIQYF.

J is TRBJ1-1 and V is TRBV10-1; TRBD1 is a possible D gene (6 bases). CDR1 is WNHNN and CDR2 is SYGVQD in the germline V gene (reference sequence). Trimming left V 2 bases short and J 0 bases short, with 7 bases between. CDR3 length equals 14 residues. This chain's CDR3 is CASSEGQLNTEAFF. DNA for the CDR3: TGCGCCAGCAGTGAGGGACAGCTGAACACTGAAGCTTTCTTT.

The chain recombines TRBV7-8 with TRBJ2-7; D may be TRBD1 (6 bases). The germline V and J ends were trimmed by 5 bases and 4 bases, with 18 bases remaining between them. The CDR3 has 15 residues. CDR1 and CDR2 (germline): SGHVS, FQNEAQ. CDR3 amino acids: CASSGSGERLYEQYF. CDR3 in DNA: TGTGCCAGCAGCGGTTCAGGGGAGCGGTTGTACGAGCAGTACTTC.

The chain recombines TRBV4-2 with TRBJ2-4, with a possible D match to TRBD1 (7 bases). This CDR3 has 15 residues. Trimming took 1 base from V and 5 from J, leaving 12 bases between them. CDR1 LGHNA and CDR2 YNFKEQ come from the germline V gene. The CDR3, as DNA: TGTGCCAGCAGCCAAGTGGAGGGGGCACAAAACATTCAGTACTTC. Its protein is CASSQVEGAQNIQYF.

The chain is built from TRBV15 and TRBJ2-7; maybe TRBD2 (5 bases). The CDR3 loop spans 15 amino acids. V dropped 4 bases and J dropped 2 bases, with 15 bases sitting between them. In germline, CDR1 is LNHNV, CDR2 YYDKDF (reference sequence). The CDR3 protein is CATSTGGGSPYEQYF. The CDR3 region has the DNA TGTGCCACCAGCACCGGAGGTGGGAGCCCCTACGAGCAGTACTTC.

The chain employs TRBV19 and TRBJ2-1, with 7 bases aligning to TRBD1. V was clipped by 1 base and J by 4 bases; unmatched bases: 7. The V gene's germline CDR1 is LNHDA and CDR2 SQIVND (reference sequence). This CDR3 has 16 residues. CDR3: CASSIGSRGLYNEQFF. CDR3 nucleotides: TGTGCCAGTAGTATAGGGAGCAGGGGGTTGTACAATGAGCAGTTCTTC.

The CDR3, as DNA: TGTGCCACCAGCCCCGGACAGGGGGCTTTGACGAACCATTACGAGCAGTACTTC. Translated, it gives CATSPGQGALTNHYEQYF. The chain links TRBV15 to TRBJ2-7; 11 bases fit TRBD1. The CDR3 length is 18 residues. CDR1 and CDR2 from the germline V gene are LNHNV and YYDKDF (reference sequence). The junction had 16 bases not matched to a gene; V was cut back by 5 bases and J by 4 bases.

J is TRBJ2-5 and V is TRBV19; D uncertain. TRBJ2-7 matches the DNA end more closely, so the J call is doubtful. Germline lookup yields CDR1 LNHDA and CDR2 SQIVND (reference sequence). This CDR3 contains 12 residues. The CDR3 loop is CASSQSSYEQYF. For the CDR3, the DNA is TGTGCCAGTTCACAGAGCTCCTACGAGCAGTACTTC.

In this sample, this clone turned up once. The genes are TRBV6-5 and TRBJ2-2, with D perhaps TRBD1 (6 bases). The CDR3 has 14 residues. From germline, CDR1 is MNHEY and CDR2 SVGAGI. V was shortened by 0 bases and J by 6 bases, with 8 bases between the two germline ends. CDR3 coding DNA: TGTGCCAGCAGTTACTCGAACAGGGCCGGGGAGCTGTTTTTT. Its translation: CASSYSNRAGELFF.

V usage is TRBV19 and J usage is TRBJ2-3; TRBD1 matches 10 bases. Trimming cost V 7 bases and J 6 bases; bases outside gene matches: 7. Germline V gene sequence: CDR1 LNHDA, CDR2 SQIVND (reference sequence). The CDR3 length is 14 residues. The CDR3 DNA reads as TGTGCCAGTACCGGGACAGGGGTCCTGGATACGCAGTATTTT. Translating gives CASTGTGVLDTQYF.

This clone has a single count. The CDR3 sequence is CASSEWRDRVSEQYF. Here the CDR3 DNA reads TGTGCCAGCAGTGAATGGAGGGACAGGGTGAGCGAGCAGTACTTC. The chain combines TRBV2 with TRBJ2-7, with TRBD1 matching over 9 bases. In germline, CDR1 is SNHLY, CDR2 FYNNEI. With 2 bases clipped from V and 6 bases from J, the junction kept 8 bases outside the gene matches. This CDR3 region has 15 residues.

CDR3 nucleotide sequence: TGTGCCAGCAGCACCGGGACAGGGTTAGCCGGGGAGCTGTTTTTT. Encoded protein: CASSTGTGLAGELFF. This chain uses TRBV5-5 with TRBJ2-2; TRBD1 agrees at 9 bases. The V and J ends lost 4 bases and 6 bases, in that order; junction bases with no gene match: 7. The germline CDR1 and CDR2 sequences are SGHKS and YYEKEE (reference sequence). The CDR3 is 15 amino acids.

For the CDR3, the DNA is TGTGCCAGTAGTATTGGACTTTACACTGAAGCTTTCTTT. Its translation: CASSIGLYTEAFF. The chain joins TRBV19 to TRBJ1-1; D remains unclear. This CDR3 region has 13 residues. V gave up 3 bases and J gave up 3 bases, with 8 bases separating them. Germline V CDR1 and CDR2: LNHDA, SQIVND (reference sequence).

The rearrangement uses TRBV5-4 and TRBJ1-2, with a weak D call TRBD1 (6 bases). The CDR3 is 15 amino acids. In germline, CDR1 is SGHNT, CDR2 YYREEE (reference sequence). V shed 6 bases and J shed 2 bases, with 17 bases lying between them. The CDR3 here is CASTTWGAPNYGYTF. As DNA, the CDR3 is TGTGCCAGCACCACGTGGGGGGCACCCAACTATGGCTACACCTTC.

The CDR3 DNA sequence: TGCGCCAGCAGCTTGGGTAGCGTGGGAATGAACACTGAAGCTTTCTTT. Translated: CASSLGSVGMNTEAFF. The chain combines TRBV5-1 with TRBJ1-1; no firm D call. V shed 0 bases and J shed 0 bases, with 12 bases lying between them. CDR3 length equals 16 residues. Germline V CDR1 and CDR2: SGHRS, YFSETQ.

The chain uses TRBV27 and TRBJ1-5; D unclear. The germline V and J ends were trimmed by 7 bases and 0 bases, with 16 bases remaining between them. Germline assignment: CDR1 MNHEY and CDR2 SMNVEV (reference sequence). The CDR3 sequence is 16 residues long. The CDR3 coding sequence is TGTGCCAGCACCCCAAACCTTGAATATAGCAATCAGCCCCAGCATTTT. It codes for CASTPNLEYSNQPQHF.

V and J are TRBV6-5 and TRBJ2-7; TRBD1 or TRBD2 may be the D gene (5 bases each). V lost 0 bases and J lost 2, with 14 bases in between. The CDR3 contains 16 residues. Germline CDR1 is MNHEY and CDR2 is SVGAGI. The CDR3 spells CASSYSVGETAYEQYF. CDR3 DNA sequence: TGTGCCAGCAGTTACTCGGTGGGGGAGACGGCCTACGAGCAGTACTTC.

This sequence joins TRBV28 and TRBJ2-3; D remains unclear. Trimming took 8 bases from V and 2 from J, leaving 8 bases between them. The V gene's germline CDR1 is MDHEN and CDR2 SYDVKM. CDR3 length equals 12 residues. In nucleotides, the CDR3 is TGTGCCAGCCTTGGGCTCACAGATACGCAGTATTTT. Protein product: CASLGLTDTQYF.

This sequence joins TRBV19 and TRBJ1-2; no clear D. Germline CDR1 LNHDA, CDR2 SQIVND (reference sequence). The CDR3 loop spans 13 amino acids. The V end was cut by 3 bases, the J end by 4 bases, with 9 bases between. In DNA, the CDR3 is TGTGCCAGTAGTATGACCGATTTCTATGGCTACACCTTC. It translates to CASSMTDFYGYTF.

This clone has only one observation. The rearrangement links TRBV28 to TRBJ1-1, with a tentative D call TRBD1 (6 bases). The length of the CDR3 is 18 residues. Trimming shortened V by 3 bases and J by 2 bases, and 22 bases separated the two germline ends. In germline, CDR1 is MDHEN, CDR2 SYDVKM. DNA for the CDR3: TGTGCCAGCAGTTTTTCACTGGACAGCACAGAGGGAAACACTGAAGCTTTCTTT. Its protein product is CASSFSLDSTEGNTEAFF.

The CDR3 DNA reads TGTGCCAGCAGTTTGGGCGGGAGCCCGACCTACGAGCAGTACTTC. Residues: CASSLGGSPTYEQYF. V gene TRBV6-6 combines with J gene TRBJ2-7; 7 bases are a match to TRBD2. With 4 bases clipped from V and 2 bases from J, the junction kept 8 bases outside the gene matches. The CDR3 has 15 residues. Germline V gives CDR1 MNHNY, CDR2 SVGAGI (reference sequence).